The T cell receptor (beta chain) under discussion was sequenced for a study of blood T cell repertoires in COVID-19 (dated by TCRdb to about 2020). Notes on the research overall: Samples from collaborators originated in the United States, Italy and Spain and spanned both the acute and convalescent phases of COVID-19. Samples were obtained from the ongoing ImmuneRACE study (first 160 participants) and from 1,254 subjects provided by 6 global collaborators. The repertoires were released in a freely available public database meant as a resource for research on the immune response to SARS-CoV-2. HLA class I and class II types, where available, came from metadata supplied by the sample provider rather than from assay-based typing. A de-identified subject ID, COVID-19 status, age in years and sex were almost always included in the sample metadata. The prospective study material was composed of cDNA or gDNA derived from T cells, B-cell-depleted T cells, or PBMCs. Subjects who had been exposed to COVID-19, were actively infected with it, or had recovered from it provided the deeply sampled blood TCRbeta repertoires that made up the dataset.

What the work shows at the level of the full study, not this receptor alone: The amount of clinical and demographic metadata varied by source and participant and was provided uncurated.

Participants in the prospective study were enrolled through a virtual design, were aged roughly 18 to 90 years, and lived in roughly 24 United States geographic areas. To assign participants to cohorts, the prospective study relied on clinical history that participants themselves reported in a screening survey and a study questionnaire. A participant counted as exposed if, within 2 weeks of entering the study, that participant had been in contact with someone who had a PCR-confirmed or clinician-diagnosed COVID-19 case. In the prospective study, mobile phlebotomists collected whole blood, serum and a nasopharyngeal or oropharyngeal swab from each participant. Over a roughly 2-month period, participants in the prospective study had the option of providing additional blood draws and questionnaires. Before DNA extraction, blood samples from the prospective study were shipped at room temperature or frozen.

Details on this clone: It lacks a known antigen. No base-level quality is on record; no much larger clone is a single base apart.

TCRbeta CDR3 regions were amplified from genomic DNA by means of the immunoSEQ Assay, a bias-controlled multiplex PCR. On the authors' methods: Within the assay, amplification of reference gene primers was used to estimate how many nucleated cells each sample contained. Sequence reads were collapsed and filtered to measure the absolute abundance of every unique TCRbeta CDR3 rearrangement. For each sample, productive Simpson clonality was calculated by taking the square root of Simpson's diversity index across productive rearrangements. TCRdb obtained this table from immuneACCESS and retained in-frame rearrangements with V and J assigned. These tables miss some clones; where compared with another copy, unresolved V genes account for less than half of the shortfall, and the remainder is unexplained. That table supplies the V and J calls and clone size; D and trimming were determined from the DNA. The sample table contains 300,000 to 350,000 clones; only one count was recorded for more than 90% of them. In total, the top ten clones hold about 4% of the sample.

As encoded in the germline V gene, CDR1 is SGHAT while CDR2 is FQNNGV. The CDR3 runs 16 residues from the cysteine to the phenylalanine. The retained sequence is limited to the CDR3, 48 bases, with the frame set at the first base. V loses 2 bases, J loses 0 bases, and the germline ends lie 11 bases apart. This receptor was taken from a woman in her 30s who had been exposed to COVID-19. The chain was built from TRBV11-2 and TRBJ2-1, with TRBD1 tentatively as D gene (5 bases match). The sequenced material came from PBMCs or T cells enriched from blood (not recorded which). This receptor has the CDR3 CASSLRGGSSYNEQFF. Read as DNA, the sequence is TGTGCCAGCAGCTTAAGGGGTGGCAGCTCCTACAATGAGCAGTTCTTC.